The 17 T cell receptor beta chains in this list originate from one sample, sequenced in a study of sequential checkpoint blockade in melanoma. Treatment given: randomized to nivolumab then ipilimumab (arm A) or the reverse (arm B). Assay: immunoSEQ multiplex PCR; the TCRdb copy retains only in-frame clones and omits some. Among 3,500 to 5,000 clones listed, about 60% were seen once. Sequences were derived from CD8+ T cells sorted from blood (inferred from file names), sampled from a patient given nivolumab and ipilimumab in sequence. The source is a human donor with melanoma.

V and J are TRBV13 and TRBJ2-2; the match to TRBD2 covers 8 bases. The CDR3 is 15 residues long. CDR1 and CDR2 from the germline V gene are PRHDT and FYEKMQ (reference sequence). V shed 3 bases, J shed 6 bases, and the junction held 6 bases outside the gene matches. For the CDR3, the DNA is TGTGCCAGCAGCTTGACGGGACTAGTTTCCGGGGAGCTGTTTTTT. This sequence encodes CASSLTGLVSGELFF.

This clone was picked up a small number of times. The chain recombines TRBV4-3 with TRBJ1-3, with unresolved D. The CDR3 has 17 residues. Trimming removed 0 bases at V and 0 bases at J, with 12 bases between. Germline CDR1 and CDR2: LGHNA and YSLEER. CDR3 nucleotides: TGCGCCAGCAGCCAAGATCGGGTCGGCAACTCTGGAAACACCATATATTTT. It yields the protein CASSQDRVGNSGNTIYF.

This clone was seen a few times. The chain uses TRBV30 and TRBJ2-1; 8 bases are shared with TRBD1. The junction had 11 bases not matched to a gene; V was cut back by 5 bases and J by 8 bases. CDR3 size: 14 residues. Germline CDR1 GTSNPN, CDR2 SVGIG (reference sequence). Here the CDR3 reads CAWDLGTGGDEQFF. As DNA, the CDR3 is TGTGCCTGGGATCTTGGGACAGGAGGCGATGAGCAGTTCTTC.

This rearrangement joins TRBV5-6 to TRBJ2-7; D is unresolved. Trimming took 0 bases from V and 6 from J, leaving 7 bases between them. There are 12 residues in the CDR3. Germline V gene data show CDR1 as SGHDT and CDR2 as YYEEEE. The CDR3: CASSLVASEQYF. In nucleotides, the CDR3 is TGTGCCAGCAGCTTGGTTGCTAGCGAGCAGTACTTC.

The chain is built from TRBV11-2 and TRBJ2-5; D is uncertain. Between the trimmed V and J ends, which lost 6 bases and 3 bases, there was a span of 17 bases. Per the germline V gene, CDR1 is SGHAT and CDR2 is FQNNGV. The CDR3 loop spans 15 amino acids. The CDR3 here is CASSPFTDGEETQYF. DNA for the CDR3: TGTGCCAGCAGTCCTTTCACCGACGGAGAAGAGACCCAGTACTTC.

V gene TRBV27 combines with J gene TRBJ1-5; 7 bases fit TRBD1. Per germline, CDR1 MNHEY and CDR2 SMNVEV (reference sequence). Losses at the gene ends were 5 bases for V and 7 bases for J; bases not matched to a gene: 11. This CDR3 has 15 amino acids. The CDR3 DNA sequence: TGTGCCAGCAGTCCCCCCGGACAGGTTGGACAGCCCCAGCATTTT. Translating it yields CASSPPGQVGQPQHF.

The chain couples TRBV4-3 to TRBJ2-3; no firm D call. The CDR3 extends over 17 amino acids. Germline CDR1 is LGHNA and CDR2 is YSLEER. V shed 0 bases and J shed 2 bases, with 15 bases lying between them. Here the CDR3 DNA reads TGCGCCAGCAGCCAAGATCCGCATGGCGGCCCCACAGATACGCAGTATTTT. This sequence encodes CASSQDPHGGPTDTQYF.

This sequence joins TRBV28 and TRBJ2-7; 11 bases map to TRBD2. The CDR3 length is 17 residues. V lost 4 bases to trimming and J lost 1 base; unmatched junction nucleotides: 9. CDR1 is MDHEN, CDR2 SYDVKM, per germline. Here the CDR3 DNA reads TGTGCCAGCAGTTCCGGGACTAGCGGTATCCTTTCCTACGAGCAGTACTTC. Translated: CASSSGTSGILSYEQYF.

This sequence joins TRBV4-3 and TRBJ2-4, with TRBD2 matching 11 bases. CDR1 is LGHNA, CDR2 YSLEER, per germline. V lost 0 bases to trimming and J lost 4 bases; unmatched junction nucleotides: 5. The CDR3 is 17 amino acids. This CDR3 is CASSQDRTSGPKNIQYF. CDR3 nucleotide sequence: TGCGCCAGCAGCCAAGATCGGACTAGCGGGCCTAAAAACATTCAGTACTTC.

The sample holds one count of this clone. V and J are TRBV27 and TRBJ1-5, with D maybe TRBD1 (6 bases). The CDR3 loop spans 15 amino acids. CDR1 is MNHEY, CDR2 SMNVEV, per germline (reference sequence). V lost 5 bases and J lost 0, with 11 bases in between. The CDR3 DNA reads TGTGCCAGCAGTCCACAGGGAGATAGCAATCAGCCCCAGCATTTT. Its protein product is CASSPQGDSNQPQHF.

CDR3 DNA sequence: TGTGCCTGGAGTGAGGGACTAGCGGGAAGTGACGAGCAGTACTTC. Amino acids: CAWSEGLAGSDEQYF. The V call is TRBV30, the J call TRBJ2-7; 13 bases map to TRBD2. Trimming cost V 1 base and J 5 bases; bases outside gene matches: 5. This CDR3 region has 15 residues. Germline V lookup: CDR1 GTSNPN, CDR2 SVGIG (reference sequence).

In DNA form, the CDR3 reads TGCGCCAGCAGCCAAGATAAGGCAGGGCTCAACGAGCAGTACTTC. Its protein is CASSQDKAGLNEQYF. V gene TRBV4-3 combines with J gene TRBJ2-7, with D maybe TRBD1 (5 bases). This CDR3 is built from 15 residues. V was pared by 0 bases and J by 5 bases, with 14 bases between. The V gene's germline CDR1 is LGHNA and CDR2 YSLEER.

The CDR3 sequence: CASSFSSGRGWFGEQYF. The CDR3 DNA sequence: TGTGCCAGCAGTTTCTCTAGCGGGAGAGGCTGGTTCGGAGAGCAGTACTTC. The chain uses TRBV28 and TRBJ2-7, with 10 bases aligning to TRBD2. CDR3 length: 17 amino acids. Germline-derived CDR1 and CDR2 are MDHEN and SYDVKM. V shed 3 bases and J 7 bases; nucleotides not matched to a gene: 15. Variable domain in full (rest from reference TRBV28 and TRBJ2-7): DVKVTQSSRYLVKRTGEKVFLECVQDMDHENMFWYRQDPGLGLRLIYFSYDVKMKEKGDIPEGYSVSREKKERFSLILESASTNQTSMYLCASSFSSGRGWFGEQYFGPGTRLTVT.

This clone turned up a few times. The chain links TRBV28 to TRBJ2-3; no reliable D call. CDR3 length: 16 residues. The ends were cut back, 8 bases at V and 11 bases at J, with 29 bases in the middle. Germline loops: CDR1 MDHEN, CDR2 SYDVKM. The CDR3 DNA sequence: TGTGCCAGCTCACCAGGTCTGATACAATACCCTCTACAGCAGTATTTT. This gives the protein CASSPGLIQYPLQQYF.

The rearrangement uses TRBV5-6 and TRBJ2-7, with D possibly TRBD1 on 6 matching bases. CDR3 length: 13 amino acids. Trimming stripped 4 bases from V and 2 bases from J, with 10 bases between. Germline CDR1 and CDR2: SGHDT and YYEEEE. The CDR3 coding sequence is TGTGCCAGCAGCCGGGGACAAACCTACGAGCAGTACTTC. The encoded protein is CASSRGQTYEQYF.

The chain links TRBV19 to TRBJ2-1; 8 bases are a match to TRBD2. Germline V CDR1 and CDR2: LNHDA, SQIVND (reference sequence). The CDR3 has 15 residues. With 5 bases clipped from V and 10 bases from J, the junction kept 13 bases outside the gene matches. The CDR3 spells CASSPGLASPLEQFF. The CDR3 DNA reads TGTGCCAGTAGTCCTGGACTAGCATCCCCCTTGGAGCAGTTCTTC.

This clone was counted between two and nine times. The V gene is TRBV7-9, the J gene TRBJ2-2; a possible D gene is TRBD2 (6 bases). The ends were cut back, 4 bases at V and 6 bases at J, with 15 bases in the middle. Germline V gene sequence: CDR1 SEHNR, CDR2 FQNEAQ (reference sequence). The CDR3 is 15 amino acids. The CDR3 DNA sequence: TGTGCCAGCAGCTCAGCAGGCCCGGGAGCCGGGGAGCTGTTTTTT. This encodes CASSSAGPGAGELFF. Full variable domain (missing parts from reference TRBV7-9 and TRBJ2-2): DTGVSQNPRHKITKRGQNVTFRCDPISEHNRLYWYRQTLGQGPEFLTYFQNEAQLEKSRLLSDRFSAERPKGSFSTLEIQRTEQGDSAMYLCASSSAGPGAGELFFGEGSRLTVL.